Included here is one TCR beta chain sequence, with context. Its specificity is not known. The record originates from a study of identical twins' blood T cells. On the study more broadly: Roughly 50 million reads came from roughly 12 libraries, six alpha, six beta. Study-level findings and limits: Abundant TCRbeta CDR3s overlapped more between twins than with unrelated donors.

TCR cDNA libraries came from RNA via a modified published protocol. MiXCR was run by TCRdb on the 5' RACE reads, yielding one entry per CDR3 protein. Of hundreds of thousands of distinct CDR3 sequences listed, around 30% are singletons. Six healthy women, forming three identical twin pairs, donated samples. CDR3 length: 13 residues. V lost 8 bases and J lost 4, with 12 bases in between. CDR1 DFQATT and CDR2 SNEGSKA come from the germline V gene (reference sequence). The receptor was isolated from a woman aged 18-50 years in good health. The source material was PBMCs. The chain has TRBV20-1 and TRBJ2-6; D gene unclear. The CDR3, as DNA: TGCAGTACATCCCCTGGAGGGGCCAACGTCCTGACTTTC. It is translated as CSTSPGGANVLTF.